A selection of T cell receptor beta chains follows, all from one sample in a study of PD-L1 blockade in urothelial cancer. TCRdb keeps only in-frame clones here, not all; method: immunoSEQ multiplex PCR. The sample contains 30,000 to 40,000 clones, around four fifths of which appear only once. This specimen was PBMCs, taken around atezolizumab (anti-PD-L1) treatment. Receptor source: a man of 80 years or more with urothelial cancer. The CDR3 runs from the conserved cysteine through the conserved F or W. The D gene is left open where the match is weak. Clone sizes are given selectively: once, few, many, or a class where the clone is expanded.

CDR3 protein: CSASGGNTIYF; CDR3 DNA: TGCAGTGCCAGCGGGGGAAACACCATATATTTT; D gene: NA; J gene: TRBJ1-3; clone size: NA; V gene: TRBV20-1
CDR3 protein: CSAGTGIYEQYF; CDR3 DNA: TGCAGCGCCGGGACAGGGATCTACGAGCAGTACTTC; D gene: TRBD1; J gene: TRBJ2-7; clone size: few; V gene: TRBV29-1
CDR3 protein: CASSLQSGRLNEQYF; CDR3 DNA: TGTGCCAGCAGCTTACAGAGCGGGAGGTTGAACGAGCAGTACTTC; D gene: TRBD2; J gene: TRBJ2-7; clone size: NA; V gene: TRBV11-2
CDR3 protein: CASSAAASGSYNEQFF; CDR3 DNA: TGTGCCAGCAGTGCCGCTGCTAGCGGGAGTTACAATGAGCAGTTCTTC; D gene: TRBD2; J gene: TRBJ2-1; clone size: NA; V gene: TRBV6-6
CDR3 protein: CATHRALLGGYTF; CDR3 DNA: TGTGCCACCCACAGGGCCCTGTTAGGCGGCTACACCTTC; D gene: NA; J gene: TRBJ1-2; clone size: NA; V gene: TRBV2
CDR3 protein: CASRPRQGAVTGELFF; CDR3 DNA: TGTGCCAGTAGACCCAGACAGGGGGCGGTCACCGGGGAGCTGTTTTTT; D gene: TRBD1; J gene: TRBJ2-2; clone size: once; V gene: TRBV19
CDR3 protein: CAISEGTVLNYGYTF; CDR3 DNA: TGTGCCATCAGTGAGGGGACAGTGCTTAACTATGGCTACACCTTC; D gene: TRBD1; J gene: TRBJ1-2; clone size: NA; V gene: TRBV10-3
CDR3 protein: CASSPSGTGSGELFF; CDR3 DNA: TGTGCCAGTAGTCCCAGTGGGACAGGGTCCGGGGAGCTGTTTTTT; D gene: TRBD1; J gene: TRBJ2-2; clone size: NA; V gene: TRBV19
CDR3 protein: CASSRASGRDEQFF; CDR3 DNA: TGCGCCAGCAGTCGGGCTAGCGGGAGGGATGAGCAGTTCTTC; D gene: TRBD2; J gene: TRBJ2-1; clone size: few; V gene: TRBV10-1
CDR3 protein: CSVRGGAGGGYEQYF; CDR3 DNA: TGCAGCGTCCGGGGGGGAGCGGGAGGTGGCTACGAGCAGTACTTC; D gene: TRBD2; J gene: TRBJ2-7; clone size: NA; V gene: TRBV29-1
CDR3 protein: CASSRSGTYEAFF; CDR3 DNA: TGCGCCAGCAGTCGATCCGGTACCTATGAAGCTTTCTTT; D gene: NA; J gene: TRBJ1-1; clone size: NA; V gene: TRBV23-1
CDR3 protein: CASSYRDRAPDTQYF; CDR3 DNA: TGTGCCAGCAGCTACCGGGACAGGGCTCCAGATACGCAGTATTTT; D gene: TRBD1; J gene: TRBJ2-3; clone size: NA; V gene: TRBV7-9
CDR3 protein: CASSPGLAGVVDTQYF; CDR3 DNA: TGTGCCAGCTCACCAGGACTAGCGGGAGTGGTAGATACGCAGTATTTT; D gene: TRBD2; J gene: TRBJ2-3; clone size: NA; V gene: TRBV18
CDR3 protein: CASVRESTDTQYF; CDR3 DNA: TGCGCCAGCGTGAGGGAAAGTACAGATACGCAGTATTTT; D gene: NA; J gene: TRBJ2-3; clone size: NA; V gene: TRBV10-2
CDR3 protein: CAIKVRDRGFEGEQYF; CDR3 DNA: TGTGCCATCAAGGTAAGGGACAGAGGCTTTGAGGGCGAGCAGTACTTC; D gene: TRBD1; J gene: TRBJ2-7; clone size: NA; V gene: TRBV10-3
CDR3 protein: CASTGQRGSMNTEAFF; CDR3 DNA: TGTGCCAGCACAGGCCAAAGGGGGTCCATGAACACTGAAGCTTTCTTT; D gene: NA; J gene: TRBJ1-1; clone size: NA; V gene: TRBV25-1
CDR3 protein: CASSIESRRYFRDTEAFF; CDR3 DNA: TGTGCCAGTAGTATAGAAAGTCGAAGGTATTTCAGGGACACTGAAGCTTTCTTT; D gene: NA; J gene: TRBJ1-1; clone size: NA; V gene: TRBV19
CDR3 protein: CAWSVIPGQGGHEQYF; CDR3 DNA: TGTGCCTGGAGTGTAATTCCGGGACAGGGGGGGCACGAGCAGTACTTC; D gene: TRBD1; J gene: TRBJ2-7; clone size: once; V gene: TRBV30
CDR3 protein: CAWSVRVYSPEQYF; CDR3 DNA: TGTGCCTGGAGTGTACGAGTCTATTCCCCCGAGCAGTACTTC; D gene: NA; J gene: TRBJ2-7; clone size: NA; V gene: TRBV30
CDR3 protein: CASVPGLAGTYEQYF; CDR3 DNA: TGTGCCAGCGTTCCGGGACTAGCGGGAACCTACGAGCAGTACTTC; D gene: TRBD2; J gene: TRBJ2-7; clone size: NA; V gene: TRBV2
CDR3 protein: CASSKLWEGEQFF; CDR3 DNA: TGTGCCAGCAGCAAGTTGTGGGAGGGTGAGCAGTTCTTC; D gene: TRBD2; J gene: TRBJ2-1; clone size: NA; V gene: TRBV7-9
CDR3 protein: CASSLRQDTGGYTF; CDR3 DNA: TGCGCCAGCAGCTTGAGGCAGGACACCGGTGGCTACACCTTC; D gene: NA; J gene: TRBJ1-2; clone size: few; V gene: TRBV5-1
CDR3 protein: CASSLGGDLATNEKLFF; CDR3 DNA: TGTGCCAGCAGCTTAGGGGGGGACCTTGCAACTAATGAAAAACTGTTTTTT; D gene: NA; J gene: TRBJ1-4; clone size: NA; V gene: TRBV7-9
CDR3 protein: CASSEMEGPVGTKNIQYF; CDR3 DNA: TGTGCCAGCAGTGAAATGGAGGGGCCAGTGGGGACCAAAAACATTCAGTACTTC; D gene: NA; J gene: TRBJ2-4; clone size: NA; V gene: TRBV2
CDR3 protein: CASSPGGQYYGYTF; CDR3 DNA: TGTGCCAGCAGTCCAGGGGGGCAGTACTATGGCTACACCTTC; D gene: TRBD1; J gene: TRBJ1-2; clone size: NA; V gene: TRBV7-9